The clone carrying this T cell receptor (beta chain) was seen only a few times. What it recognizes is unknown. This CDR3 comprises 12 residues. J was trimmed by 12 bases and V by 7 bases; bases with no gene match: 9. Germline V gene data show CDR1 as SQVTM and CDR2 as ANQGSEA. Constant-region reverse primers amplified full-length variable regions, followed by semi-nested Nested Universal Primer A PCR. TCRdb called the 5' RACE reads again in MiXCR, with one record for every CDR3 protein. The sample lists roughly 50,000 distinct CDR3 sequences; 15% to 20% were seen once. CD25-based Treg depletion was applied to purified naive CD4+ T cells. Study conclusions and caveats: Tumor-infiltrating Treg TCR alpha and beta sequences overlapped most with tumor naive CD4+ T cells, then blood naive.

The sequence was obtained from a female donor with breast cancer. The sequenced material came from naive CD4+ T cells sorted from blood. As for subset: naive CD4+ T cells, CD4+CD45RA+CD25-. The chain links TRBV29-1 to TRBJ2-1; TRBD1 aligns across 10 bases. CDR3 DNA: TGCAGCGCGAGGGACAGGGGTCCGGGGCAGTTCTTC. This encodes CSARDRGPGQFF.